This T cell receptor (beta chain) was recovered during a study of sequential checkpoint blockade in melanoma. At the level of the study: Each arm's sequence ended with maintenance nivolumab. About two dozen patients had matched tumor biopsies before treatment and at week 13 after nivolumab or ipilimumab alone. Under 95 pretreatment tumor DNA samples were TCRβ immunosequenced.

From germline, CDR1 is SGHNT and CDR2 YENEEA. The CDR3 has 16 residues. The V segment lost 2 bases and the J segment 5 bases; nucleotides outside the gene matches: 8. This clone was counted ten times or more. Some clones are missing from TCRdb's copy, which holds only in-frame ones; the method was immunoSEQ multiplex PCR. The table records a few thousand clones, roughly 25% of them present only once. The treatment: randomized to nivolumab then ipilimumab (arm A) or the reverse (arm B). No patient had prior DNA-damaging chemotherapy. The genes are TRBV11-3 and TRBJ2-5, with 10 positions matching TRBD2. The TCR comes from a human donor with melanoma. This specimen was tumor tissue (inferred from file names), taken from a patient given nivolumab and ipilimumab in sequence. This CDR3 is CASSLLAGASGETQYF. The DNA for the CDR3 is TGTGCCAGCAGCTTACTAGCGGGGGCCTCGGGGGAGACCCAGTACTTC.